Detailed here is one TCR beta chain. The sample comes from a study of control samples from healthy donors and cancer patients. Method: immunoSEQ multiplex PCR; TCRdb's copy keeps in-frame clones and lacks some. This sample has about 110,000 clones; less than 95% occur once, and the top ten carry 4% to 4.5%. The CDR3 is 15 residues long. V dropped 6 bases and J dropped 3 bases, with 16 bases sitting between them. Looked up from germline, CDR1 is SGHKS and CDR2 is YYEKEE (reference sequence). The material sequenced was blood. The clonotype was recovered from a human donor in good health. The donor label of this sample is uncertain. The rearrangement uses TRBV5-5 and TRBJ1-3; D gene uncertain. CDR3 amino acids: CASTPAGNGGNTIYF. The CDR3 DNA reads TGTGCCAGCACCCCGGCGGGGAACGGTGGAAACACCATATATTTT.